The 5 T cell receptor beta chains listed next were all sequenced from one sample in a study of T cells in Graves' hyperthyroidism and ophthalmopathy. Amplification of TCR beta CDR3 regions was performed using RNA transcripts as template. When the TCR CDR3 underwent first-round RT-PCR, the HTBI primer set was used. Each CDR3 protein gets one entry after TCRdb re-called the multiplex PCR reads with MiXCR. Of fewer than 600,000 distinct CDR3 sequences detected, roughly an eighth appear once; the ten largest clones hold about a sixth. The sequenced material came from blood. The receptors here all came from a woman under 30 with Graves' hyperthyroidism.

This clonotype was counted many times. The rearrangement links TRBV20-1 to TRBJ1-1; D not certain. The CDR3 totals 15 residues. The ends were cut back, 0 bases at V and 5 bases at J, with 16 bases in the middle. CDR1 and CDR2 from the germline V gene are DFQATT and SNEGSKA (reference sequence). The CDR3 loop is CSARDQGGLRTEAFF. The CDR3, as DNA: TGCAGTGCTAGAGATCAAGGAGGGTTAAGGACTGAAGCTTTCTTT.

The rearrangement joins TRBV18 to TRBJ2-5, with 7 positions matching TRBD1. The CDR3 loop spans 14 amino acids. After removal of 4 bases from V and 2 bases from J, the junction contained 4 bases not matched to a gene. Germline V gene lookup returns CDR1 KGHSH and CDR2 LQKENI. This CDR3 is CASSRGQQQETQYF. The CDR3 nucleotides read TGTGCCAGCTCACGGGGACAGCAACAAGAGACCCAGTACTTC.

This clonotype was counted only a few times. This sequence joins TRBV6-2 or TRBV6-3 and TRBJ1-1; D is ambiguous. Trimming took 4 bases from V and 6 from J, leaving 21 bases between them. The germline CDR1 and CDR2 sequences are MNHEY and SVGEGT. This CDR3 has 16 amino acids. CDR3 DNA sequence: TGTGCCAGCAGTTTGCGGGCCCGACTCTCCCTATCTGAAGCTTTCTTT. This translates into CASSLRARLSLSEAFF.

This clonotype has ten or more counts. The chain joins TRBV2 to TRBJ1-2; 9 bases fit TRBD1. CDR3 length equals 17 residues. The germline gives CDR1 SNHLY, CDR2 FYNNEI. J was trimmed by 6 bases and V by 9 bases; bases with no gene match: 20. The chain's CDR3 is CASTRRDRVILYHGYTF. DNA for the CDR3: TGTGCCAGTACCCGGCGGGACAGGGTCATATTATATCATGGCTACACCTTC.

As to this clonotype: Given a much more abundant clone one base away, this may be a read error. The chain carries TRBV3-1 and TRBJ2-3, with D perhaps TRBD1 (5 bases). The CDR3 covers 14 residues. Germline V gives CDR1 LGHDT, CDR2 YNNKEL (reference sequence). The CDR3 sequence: CANSRDRLTDTQYF. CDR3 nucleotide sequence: TGTGCCAACAGCCGAGACAGACTCACAGATACGCAGTATTTT.